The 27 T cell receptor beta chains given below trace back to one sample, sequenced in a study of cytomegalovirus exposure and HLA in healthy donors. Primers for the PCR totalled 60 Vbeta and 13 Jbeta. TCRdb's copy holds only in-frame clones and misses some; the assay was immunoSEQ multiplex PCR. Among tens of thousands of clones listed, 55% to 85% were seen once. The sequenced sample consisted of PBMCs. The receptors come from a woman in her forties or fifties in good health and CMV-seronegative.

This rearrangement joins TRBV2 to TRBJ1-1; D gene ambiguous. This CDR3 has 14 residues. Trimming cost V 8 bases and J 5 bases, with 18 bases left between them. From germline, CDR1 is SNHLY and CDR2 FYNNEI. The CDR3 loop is CASVRTESGTEAFF. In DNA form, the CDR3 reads TGTGCCAGCGTAAGGACGGAGAGCGGAACTGAAGCTTTCTTT.

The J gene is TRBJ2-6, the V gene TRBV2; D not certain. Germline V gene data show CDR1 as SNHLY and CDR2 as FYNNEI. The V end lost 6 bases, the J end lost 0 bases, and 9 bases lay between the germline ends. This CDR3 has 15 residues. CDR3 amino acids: CASSAGSSGANVLTF. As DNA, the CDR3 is TGTGCCAGCAGCGCCGGTAGCTCTGGGGCCAACGTCCTGACTTTC. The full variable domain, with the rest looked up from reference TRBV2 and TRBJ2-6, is EPEVTQTPSHQVTQMGQEVILRCVPISNHLYFYWYRQILGQKVEFLVSFYNNEISEKSEIFDDQFSVERPDGSNFTLKIRSTKLEDSAMYFCASSAGSSGANVLTFGAGSRLTVL.

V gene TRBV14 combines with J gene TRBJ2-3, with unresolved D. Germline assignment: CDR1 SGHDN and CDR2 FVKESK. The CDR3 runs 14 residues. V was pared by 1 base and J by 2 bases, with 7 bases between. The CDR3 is CASSQGGPTDTQYF. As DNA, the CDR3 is TGTGCCAGCAGCCAAGGTGGGCCCACAGATACGCAGTATTTT.

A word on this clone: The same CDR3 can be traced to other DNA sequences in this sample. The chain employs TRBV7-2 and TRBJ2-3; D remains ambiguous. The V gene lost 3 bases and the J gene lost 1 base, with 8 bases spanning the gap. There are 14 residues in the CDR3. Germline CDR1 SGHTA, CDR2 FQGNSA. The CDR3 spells CASSLASGTDTQYF. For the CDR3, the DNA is TGTGCCAGCAGCTTGGCCAGCGGCACAGATACGCAGTATTTT.

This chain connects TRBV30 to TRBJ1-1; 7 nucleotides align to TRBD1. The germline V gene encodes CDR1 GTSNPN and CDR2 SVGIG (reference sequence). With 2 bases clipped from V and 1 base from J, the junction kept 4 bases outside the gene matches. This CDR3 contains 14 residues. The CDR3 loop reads CAWSLRDRNTEAFF. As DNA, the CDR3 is TGTGCCTGGAGTCTCCGGGACAGGAACACTGAAGCTTTCTTT.

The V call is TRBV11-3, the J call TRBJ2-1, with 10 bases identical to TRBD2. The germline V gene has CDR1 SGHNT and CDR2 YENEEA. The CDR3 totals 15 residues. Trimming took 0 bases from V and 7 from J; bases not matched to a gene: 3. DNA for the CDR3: TGTGCCAGCAGCTTAGAACTAGCGGGGTTTAATGAGCAGTTCTTC. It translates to CASSLELAGFNEQFF.

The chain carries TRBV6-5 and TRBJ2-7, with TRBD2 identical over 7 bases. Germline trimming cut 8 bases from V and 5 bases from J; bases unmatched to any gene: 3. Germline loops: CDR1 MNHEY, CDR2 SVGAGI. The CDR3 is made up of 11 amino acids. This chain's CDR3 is CASRGGHEQYF. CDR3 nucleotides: TGTGCCAGCCGCGGGGGACACGAGCAGTACTTC.

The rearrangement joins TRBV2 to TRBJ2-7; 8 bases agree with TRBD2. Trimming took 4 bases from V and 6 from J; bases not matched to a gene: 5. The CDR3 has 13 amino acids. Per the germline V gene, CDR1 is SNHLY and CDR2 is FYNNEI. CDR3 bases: TGTGCCAGCAGTGGAGGCGGGGGGTTCGAGCAGTACTTC. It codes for CASSGGGGFEQYF.

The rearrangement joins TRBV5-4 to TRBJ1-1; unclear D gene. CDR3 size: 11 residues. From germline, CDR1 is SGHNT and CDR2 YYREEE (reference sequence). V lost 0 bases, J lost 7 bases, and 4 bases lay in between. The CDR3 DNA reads TGTGCCAGCAGCTTGGGACTTGAAGCTTTCTTT. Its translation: CASSLGLEAFF.

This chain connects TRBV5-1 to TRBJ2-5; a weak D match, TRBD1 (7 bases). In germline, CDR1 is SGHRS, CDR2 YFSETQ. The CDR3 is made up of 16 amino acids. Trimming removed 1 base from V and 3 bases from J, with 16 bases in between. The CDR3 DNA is TGCGCCAGCAGCTTGAGGTCAGGGGGAGGTAAAGAGACCCAGTACTTC. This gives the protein CASSLRSGGGKETQYF.

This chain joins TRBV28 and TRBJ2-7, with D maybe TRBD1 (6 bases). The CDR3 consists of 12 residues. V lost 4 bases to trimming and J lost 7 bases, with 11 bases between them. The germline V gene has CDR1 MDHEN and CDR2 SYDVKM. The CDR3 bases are TGTGCCAGCAGTTCTACGACAGGAGAGCAGTACTTC. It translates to CASSSTTGEQYF.

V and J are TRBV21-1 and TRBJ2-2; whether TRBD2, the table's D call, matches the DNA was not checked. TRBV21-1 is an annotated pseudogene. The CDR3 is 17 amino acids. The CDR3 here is CASSRPDCLSNTGELFF. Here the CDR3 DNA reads TGTGCCAGCAGCAGGCCCGACTGCCTTTCGAACACCGGGGAGCTGTTTTTT.

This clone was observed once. The CDR3 sequence: CASSQLTVYTF. In nucleotides, the CDR3 is TGTGCCAGCAGCCAATTAACTGTCTACACCTTC. The chain is built from TRBV16 and TRBJ1-2; D is uncertain. The germline V gene has CDR1 KGHSY and CDR2 FQNENV. The CDR3 runs to 11 residues. V was cut by 1 base and J by 10 bases, with 7 bases left in between. The full variable domain, in which reference TRBV16 and TRBJ1-2 provide the parts outside the CDR3, is GEEVAQTPKHLVRGEGQKAKLYCAPIKGHSYVFWYQQVLKNEFKFLISFQNENVFDETGMPKERFSAKCLPNSPCSLEIQATKLEDSAVYFCASSQLTVYTFGSGTRLTVV.

DNA of the CDR3: TGTGCCAGCTCACCAGGCGGGGGGGGCACAGATACGCAGTATTTT. This encodes CASSPGGGGTDTQYF. V and J are TRBV18 and TRBJ2-3, with 9 nucleotides matching TRBD2. The V gene end was trimmed by 2 bases and the J gene end by 1 base; junction bases not matched to a gene: 1. Germline assignment: CDR1 KGHSH and CDR2 LQKENI. This CDR3 region has 15 residues.

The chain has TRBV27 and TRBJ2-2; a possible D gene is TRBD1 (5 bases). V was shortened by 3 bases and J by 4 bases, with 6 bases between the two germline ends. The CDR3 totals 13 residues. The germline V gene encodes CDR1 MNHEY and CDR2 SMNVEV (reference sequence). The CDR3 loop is CASSLQGTGELFF. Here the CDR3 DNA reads TGTGCCAGCAGTTTGCAGGGCACCGGGGAGCTGTTTTTT.

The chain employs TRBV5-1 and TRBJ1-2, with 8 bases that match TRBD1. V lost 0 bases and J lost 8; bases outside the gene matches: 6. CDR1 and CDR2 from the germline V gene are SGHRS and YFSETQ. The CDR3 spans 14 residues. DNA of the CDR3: TGCGCCAGCAGCTTGGACAGGGGGGTTGGAGGCTACACCTTC. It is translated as CASSLDRGVGGYTF.

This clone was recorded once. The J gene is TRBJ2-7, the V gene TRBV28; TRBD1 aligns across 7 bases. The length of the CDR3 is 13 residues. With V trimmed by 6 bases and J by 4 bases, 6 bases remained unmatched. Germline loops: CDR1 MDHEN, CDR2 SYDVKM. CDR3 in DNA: TGTGCCAGCAGCCGGGACAGAAGGTACGAGCAGTACTTC. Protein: CASSRDRRYEQYF.

CDR3 region: CASSVSGTLNTEAFF. The CDR3 nucleotides are TGTGCCAGCAGCGTATCCGGGACACTGAACACTGAAGCTTTCTTT. V gene TRBV9 combines with J gene TRBJ1-1, with a weak D call TRBD1 (6 bases). The ends were cut back, 1 base at V and 0 bases at J, with 10 bases in the middle. Looked up from germline, CDR1 is SGDLS and CDR2 is YYNGEE. The CDR3 is 15 amino acids. Drawing the rest from reference TRBV9 and TRBJ1-1, the complete variable domain is DSGVTQTPKHLITATGQRVTLRCSPRSGDLSVYWYQQSLDQGLQFLIQYYNGEERAKGNILERFSAQQFPDLHSELNLSSLELGDSALYFCASSVSGTLNTEAFFGQGTRLTVV.

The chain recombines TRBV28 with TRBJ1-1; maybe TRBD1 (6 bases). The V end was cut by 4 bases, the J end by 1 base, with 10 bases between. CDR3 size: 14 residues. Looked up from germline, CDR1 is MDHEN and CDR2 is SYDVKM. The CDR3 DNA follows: TGTGCCAGCAGTTCGGTCAGGGGGAACACTGAAGCTTTCTTT. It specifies CASSSVRGNTEAFF.

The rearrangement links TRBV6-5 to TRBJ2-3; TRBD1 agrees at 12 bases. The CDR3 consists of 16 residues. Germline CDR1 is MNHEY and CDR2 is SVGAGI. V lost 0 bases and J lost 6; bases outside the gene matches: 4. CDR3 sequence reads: CASSYSGTGGLDTQYF. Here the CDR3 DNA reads TGTGCCAGCAGTTACTCCGGGACAGGGGGCCTGGATACGCAGTATTTT.

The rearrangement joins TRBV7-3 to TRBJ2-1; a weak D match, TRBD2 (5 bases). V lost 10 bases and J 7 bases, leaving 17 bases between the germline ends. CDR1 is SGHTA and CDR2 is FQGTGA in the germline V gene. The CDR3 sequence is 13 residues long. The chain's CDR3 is CATAETGWNEQFF. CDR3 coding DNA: TGTGCCACTGCGGAAACGGGGTGGAATGAGCAGTTCTTC.

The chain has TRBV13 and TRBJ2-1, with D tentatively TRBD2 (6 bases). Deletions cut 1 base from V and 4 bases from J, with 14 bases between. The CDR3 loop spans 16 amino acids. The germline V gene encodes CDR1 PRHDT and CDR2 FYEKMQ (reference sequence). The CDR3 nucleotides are TGTGCCAGCAGCTTAGCCGGGACTCCACAATACAATGAGCAGTTCTTC. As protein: CASSLAGTPQYNEQFF. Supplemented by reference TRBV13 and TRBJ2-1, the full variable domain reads AAGVIQSPRHLIKEKRETATLKCYPIPRHDTVYWYQQGPGQDPQFLISFYEKMQSDKGSIPDRFSAQQFSDYHSELNMSSLELGDSALYFCASSLAGTPQYNEQFFGPGTRLTVL.

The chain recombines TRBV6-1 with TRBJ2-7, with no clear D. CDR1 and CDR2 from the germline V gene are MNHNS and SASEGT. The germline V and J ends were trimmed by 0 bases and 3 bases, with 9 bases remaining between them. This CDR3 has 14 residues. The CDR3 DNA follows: TGTGCCAGCAGTGAAGCTACAGTGAACTACGAGCAGTACTTC. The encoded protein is CASSEATVNYEQYF.

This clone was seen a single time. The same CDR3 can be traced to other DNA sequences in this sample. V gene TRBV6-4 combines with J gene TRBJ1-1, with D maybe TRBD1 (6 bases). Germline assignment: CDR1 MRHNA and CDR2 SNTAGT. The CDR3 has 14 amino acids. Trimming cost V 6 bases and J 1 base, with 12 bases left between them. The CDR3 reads CASSPSTGNTEAFF. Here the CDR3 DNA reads TGTGCCAGCAGCCCCTCGACAGGGAACACTGAAGCTTTCTTT.

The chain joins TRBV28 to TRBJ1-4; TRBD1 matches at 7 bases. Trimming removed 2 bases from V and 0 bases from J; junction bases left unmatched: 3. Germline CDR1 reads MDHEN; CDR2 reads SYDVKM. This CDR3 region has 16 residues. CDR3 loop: CASSLKGAATNEKLFF. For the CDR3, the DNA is TGTGCCAGCAGTTTAAAGGGGGCAGCAACTAATGAAAAACTGTTTTTT. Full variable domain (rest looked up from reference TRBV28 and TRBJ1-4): DVKVTQSSRYLVKRTGEKVFLECVQDMDHENMFWYRQDPGLGLRLIYFSYDVKMKEKGDIPEGYSVSREKKERFSLILESASTNQTSMYLCASSLKGAATNEKLFFGSGTQLSVL.

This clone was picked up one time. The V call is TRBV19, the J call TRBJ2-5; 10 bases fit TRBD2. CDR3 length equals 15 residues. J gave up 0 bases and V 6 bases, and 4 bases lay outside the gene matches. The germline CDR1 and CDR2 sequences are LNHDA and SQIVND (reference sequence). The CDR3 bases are TGTGCCAGTAGGAACCTAGCGGGAGACCAAGAGACCCAGTACTTC. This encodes CASRNLAGDQETQYF.

The CDR3 DNA reads as TGTGCCAGCTCACCACGGACAGAAACCTACGAGCAGTACTTC. This sequence encodes CASSPRTETYEQYF. The rearrangement uses TRBV18 and TRBJ2-7; a possible D gene is TRBD1 (6 bases). V lost 1 base to trimming and J lost 2 bases, with 9 bases between them. This CDR3 comprises 14 residues. Germline lookup yields CDR1 KGHSH and CDR2 LQKENI.